This note documents a single T cell receptor (beta chain) sequence. The antigen is unknown. Repertoires were generated with immunoSEQ multiplex PCR, while TCRdb's copy carries only in-frame clones and drops some. The sample contains tens of thousands of clones, roughly four fifths of which appear only once. Per germline, CDR1 KGHSH and CDR2 LQKENI. The CDR3 spans 12 residues. The germline V and J ends were trimmed by 5 bases and 8 bases, with 10 bases remaining between them. The sample comes from a study of a mutant IDH1 vaccine in newly diagnosed glioma. This sample's time point: week 47, end of study. In every dose of vaccine, 300 ug of mutant IDH1 20-mer peptide was given alongside topical imiquimod. The study, taken as a whole, reports: The authors found pseudoprogression apparently unrelated to changes in top peripheral T cell clonotypes.

This clonotype was sampled from a man in his forties with glioma. The chain joins TRBV18 to TRBJ1-5; D call uncertain. Here the sequenced sample was PBMCs, taken from a glioma patient whose treatment included an IDH1 peptide vaccine. CDR3 residues: CASSGRPEPQHF. For the CDR3, the DNA is TGTGCCAGCTCAGGACGGCCGGAGCCCCAGCATTTT.